What follows are 10 T cell receptor beta chains derived from one specimen sequenced in a study of siplizumab effects on memory and regulatory T cells. Sequenced by immunoSEQ multiplex PCR; TCRdb stores in-frame clones only, minus some. The sample consists of some 120,000 clones, approximately 92% of them appearing once. The sample was non-Treg CD4+ T cells sorted from blood. All receptors derive from a human donor in good health.

V is TRBV7-9 and J is TRBJ1-2, with a tentative D call TRBD1 (5 bases). The CDR3 loop spans 11 amino acids. Trimming left V 2 bases short and J 8 bases short, with 6 bases between. Looked up from germline, CDR1 is SEHNR and CDR2 is FQNEAQ (reference sequence). CDR3 loop: CASSLYRGYTF. As DNA, the CDR3 is TGTGCCAGCAGCTTATACAGGGGCTACACCTTC.

J is TRBJ1-5 and V is TRBV28, with 7 bases identical to TRBD1. Trimming took 6 bases from V and 1 from J; bases not matched to a gene: 9. The CDR3 is 16 amino acids. CDR1 is MDHEN, CDR2 SYDVKM, per germline. The CDR3: CASSAGQVPSNQPQHF. CDR3 bases: TGTGCCAGCAGCGCCGGACAGGTTCCCAGCAATCAGCCCCAGCATTTT.

This chain links TRBV5-4 with TRBJ2-2; D remains unclear. The V gene lost 4 bases and the J gene lost 0 bases, with 4 bases spanning the gap. CDR1 is SGHNT, CDR2 YYREEE, per germline (reference sequence). CDR3 size: 13 residues. This CDR3 reads CASSTTNTGELFF. The CDR3 DNA sequence: TGTGCCAGCAGCACTACGAACACCGGGGAGCTGTTTTTT. Filled out from reference TRBV5-4 and TRBJ2-2, the complete variable domain reads ETGVTQSPTHLIKTRGQQVTLRCSSQSGHNTVSWYQQALGQGPQFIFQYYREEENGRGNFPPRFSGLQFPNYSSELNVNALELDDSALYLCASSTTNTGELFFGEGSRLTVL.

This clone has a handful of counts. The J gene is TRBJ1-6, the V gene TRBV25-1, with D maybe TRBD1 (5 bases). Germline V lookup: CDR1 MGHDK, CDR2 SYGVNS. The CDR3 loop spans 13 amino acids. Trimming cost V 3 bases and J 7 bases, with 7 bases left between them. The CDR3 DNA follows: TGTGCCAGCAGTGACAGGGCCAATTCACCCCTCCACTTT. It encodes CASSDRANSPLHF. Combining the CDR3 with reference TRBV25-1 and TRBJ1-6 gives the whole variable domain EADIYQTPRYLVIGTGKKITLECSQTMGHDKMYWYQQDPGMELHLIHYSYGVNSTEKGDLSSESTVSRIRTEHFPLTLESARPSHTSQYLCASSDRANSPLHFGNGTRLTVT.

The gene calls are TRBV6-4 and TRBJ1-2, with D maybe TRBD1 (5 bases). V was cut by 2 bases and J by 9 bases, with 10 bases left in between. The CDR3 has 12 amino acids. Germline values: CDR1 MRHNA, CDR2 SNTAGT. The CDR3 is CASSDVRGSYTF. Here the CDR3 DNA reads TGTGCCAGCAGTGACGTCCGGGGGAGCTACACCTTC.

The genes are TRBV6-5 and TRBJ1-6; tentative D call: TRBD1 (5 bases). V lost 2 bases and J lost 6, with 8 bases in between. CDR1 is MNHEY and CDR2 is SVGAGI in the germline V gene. The CDR3 spans 14 residues. The CDR3 loop reads CASSYGGINSPLHF. CDR3 DNA sequence: TGTGCCAGCAGTTACGGGGGGATTAATTCACCCCTCCACTTT.

The chain combines TRBV5-1 with TRBJ2-1; D gene unclear. The CDR3 runs to 15 residues. Germline CDR1 SGHRS, CDR2 YFSETQ. V lost 4 bases and J lost 10, with 21 bases in between. The CDR3 loop reads CASSPPQDPAQEQFF. The CDR3, as DNA: TGCGCCAGCAGCCCACCACAAGACCCTGCCCAAGAGCAGTTCTTC.

The sample holds one count of this clone. The gene calls are TRBV15 and TRBJ1-2; weak D call: TRBD1 (5 bases). From germline, CDR1 is LNHNV and CDR2 YYDKDF (reference sequence). The CDR3 is 13 amino acids. The V and J ends lost 3 bases and 2 bases respectively, with 7 bases between them. The CDR3 sequence is CATSSRQNYGYTF. CDR3 nucleotide sequence: TGTGCCACCAGCAGCAGACAGAACTATGGCTACACCTTC.

The genes are TRBV11-2 and TRBJ2-5; weak D call: TRBD2 (6 bases). Germline V lookup: CDR1 SGHAT, CDR2 FQNNGV. CDR3 length: 11 residues. V lost 5 bases and J lost 5, with 6 bases in between. This CDR3 is CASSGGETQYF. CDR3 sequence (DNA): TGTGCCAGCAGCGGGGGGGAGACCCAGTACTTC.

This clone showed up just once. This chain joins TRBV11-2 and TRBJ1-4; D remains ambiguous. Trimming stripped 6 bases from V and 8 bases from J, with 16 bases between. This CDR3 has 14 amino acids. Germline V lookup: CDR1 SGHAT, CDR2 FQNNGV. This CDR3 reads CASRLGVSGEKLFF. The CDR3 coding sequence is TGTGCCAGCAGGCTAGGAGTAAGTGGGGAAAAACTGTTTTTT.